The entry below describes one TCR beta chain. The antigen is unknown. One entry per CDR3 protein, called by TCRdb with MiXCR from the 5' RACE reads. The repertoire holds approximately 400,000 distinct CDR3 sequences, with about 24% as singletons. CDR3 length: 16 residues. Trimming removed 1 base from V and 0 bases from J, with 11 bases in between. CDR1 is SGHTA, CDR2 FQGNSA, per germline. This record belongs to a study of T-cell memory formation after mild COVID-19. General study results and limits: Pre-infection memory showed some responding clones, and this suggested that cross-reactive memory joined.

The V and J genes are TRBV7-2 and TRBJ2-3; D may be TRBD2 (7 bases). The sequence came from an adult woman who had mild COVID-19 (a few samples of this study predate the infection). Cell type and time point are not known. Input material: PBMCs or a T cell subset sorted from them (not recorded which). CDR3 protein: CASSLDRGASTDTQYF. The CDR3 DNA sequence: TGTGCCAGCAGCTTAGATCGGGGGGCGAGCACAGATACGCAGTATTTT. The full variable domain, with the rest looked up from reference TRBV7-2 and TRBJ2-3, is GAGVSQSPSNKVTEKGKDVELRCDPISGHTALYWYRQSLGQGLEFLIYFQGNSAPDKSGLPSDRFSAERTGGSVSTLTIQRTQQEDSAVYLCASSLDRGASTDTQYFGPGTRLTVL.